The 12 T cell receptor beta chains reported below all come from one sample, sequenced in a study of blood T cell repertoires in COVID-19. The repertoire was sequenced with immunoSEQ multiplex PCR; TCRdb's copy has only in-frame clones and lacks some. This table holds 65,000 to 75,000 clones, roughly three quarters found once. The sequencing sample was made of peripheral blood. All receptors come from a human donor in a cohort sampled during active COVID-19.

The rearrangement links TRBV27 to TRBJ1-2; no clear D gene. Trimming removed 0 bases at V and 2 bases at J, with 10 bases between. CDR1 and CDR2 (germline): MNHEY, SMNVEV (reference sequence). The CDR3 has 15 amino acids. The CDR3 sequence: CASSLSALLNYGYTF. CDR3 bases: TGTGCCAGCAGTTTATCGGCCTTGCTGAACTATGGCTACACCTTC.

The CDR3 loop reads CASSTTSGGGMNTEAFF. The CDR3 bases are TGTGCCAGCAGCACGACTTCAGGGGGCGGGATGAACACTGAAGCTTTCTTT. The chain has TRBV7-3 and TRBJ1-1, with 8 bases matching TRBD1. CDR3 length: 17 amino acids. The V and J ends lost 5 bases and 0 bases, in that order; junction bases with no gene match: 11. Per germline, CDR1 SGHTA and CDR2 FQGTGA.

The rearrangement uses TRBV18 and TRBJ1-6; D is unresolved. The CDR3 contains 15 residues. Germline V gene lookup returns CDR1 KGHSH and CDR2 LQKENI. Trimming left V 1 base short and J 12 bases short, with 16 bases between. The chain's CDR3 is CASSPQAPGGEPLHF. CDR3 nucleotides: TGTGCCAGCTCACCACAGGCACCCGGCGGGGAACCCCTCCACTTT.

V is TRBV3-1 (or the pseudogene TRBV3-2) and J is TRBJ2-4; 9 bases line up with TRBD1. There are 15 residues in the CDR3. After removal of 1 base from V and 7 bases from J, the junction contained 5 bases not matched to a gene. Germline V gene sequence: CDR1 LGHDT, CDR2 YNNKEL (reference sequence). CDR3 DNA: TGTGCCAGCAGCCAAGCGGGACAGGGACCGAACATTCAGTACTTC. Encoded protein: CASSQAGQGPNIQYF.

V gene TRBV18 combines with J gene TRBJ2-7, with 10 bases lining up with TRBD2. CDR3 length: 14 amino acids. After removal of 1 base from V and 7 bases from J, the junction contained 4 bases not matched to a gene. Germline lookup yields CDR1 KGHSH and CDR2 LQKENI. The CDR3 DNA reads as TGTGCCAGCTCACCACAGGGACTAGCGTGGGAGCAGTACTTC. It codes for CASSPQGLAWEQYF.

Written as DNA, the CDR3 is TGCGCCAGCAGCCAAGGAGGCGGGGCTGAAGCTTTCTTT. Residues: CASSQGGGAEAFF. V gene TRBV4-1 combines with J gene TRBJ1-1, with unresolved D. The V end was cut by 1 base, the J end by 6 bases, with 9 bases between. The CDR3 spans 13 residues. The V gene's germline CDR1 is MGHRA and CDR2 YSYEKL.

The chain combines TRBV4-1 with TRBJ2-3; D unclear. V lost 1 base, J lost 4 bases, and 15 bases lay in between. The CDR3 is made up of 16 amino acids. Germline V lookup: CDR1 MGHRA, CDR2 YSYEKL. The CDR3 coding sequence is TGCGCCAGCAGCCAAGGATCCCTAACGGGTGCAGATACGCAGTATTTT. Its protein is CASSQGSLTGADTQYF.

Written as DNA, the CDR3 is TGTGCCAGCAGCTCTCGGACTAGCCGTCGGTTCTTC. It yields the protein CASSSRTSRRFF. The chain is built from TRBV7-2 and TRBJ2-1, with 8 positions matching TRBD2. Trimming took 4 bases from V and 15 from J; bases not matched to a gene: 8. The CDR3 loop spans 12 amino acids. Germline CDR1 reads SGHTA; CDR2 reads FQGNSA.

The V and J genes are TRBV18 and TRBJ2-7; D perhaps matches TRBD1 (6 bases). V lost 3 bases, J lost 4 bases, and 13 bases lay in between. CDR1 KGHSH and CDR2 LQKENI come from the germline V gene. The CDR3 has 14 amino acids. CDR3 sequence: CASSPSQGSYEQYF. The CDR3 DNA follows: TGTGCCAGCTCACCTTCGCAGGGGTCTTACGAGCAGTACTTC.

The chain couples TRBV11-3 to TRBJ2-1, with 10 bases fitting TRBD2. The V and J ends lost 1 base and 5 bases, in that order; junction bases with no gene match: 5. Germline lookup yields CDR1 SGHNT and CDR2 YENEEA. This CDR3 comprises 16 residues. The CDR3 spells CASSLVATSGNNEQFF. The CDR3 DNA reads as TGTGCCAGCAGCTTAGTCGCCACTAGCGGGAACAATGAGCAGTTCTTC.

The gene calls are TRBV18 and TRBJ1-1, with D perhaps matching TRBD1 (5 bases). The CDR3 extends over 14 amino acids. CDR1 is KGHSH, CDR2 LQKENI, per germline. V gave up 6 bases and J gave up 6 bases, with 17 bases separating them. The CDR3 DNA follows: TGTGCCAGCTCGGGAGGGGTTGTAAGGGCTGAAGCTTTCTTT. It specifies CASSGGVVRAEAFF.

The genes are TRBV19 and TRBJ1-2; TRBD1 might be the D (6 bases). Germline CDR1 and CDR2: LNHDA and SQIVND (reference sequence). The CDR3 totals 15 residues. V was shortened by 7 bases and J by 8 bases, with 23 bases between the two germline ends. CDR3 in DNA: TGTGCCAGTACCCTAAGGGCCAGGGGTGTCATCGGCTACACCTTC. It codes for CASTLRARGVIGYTF.